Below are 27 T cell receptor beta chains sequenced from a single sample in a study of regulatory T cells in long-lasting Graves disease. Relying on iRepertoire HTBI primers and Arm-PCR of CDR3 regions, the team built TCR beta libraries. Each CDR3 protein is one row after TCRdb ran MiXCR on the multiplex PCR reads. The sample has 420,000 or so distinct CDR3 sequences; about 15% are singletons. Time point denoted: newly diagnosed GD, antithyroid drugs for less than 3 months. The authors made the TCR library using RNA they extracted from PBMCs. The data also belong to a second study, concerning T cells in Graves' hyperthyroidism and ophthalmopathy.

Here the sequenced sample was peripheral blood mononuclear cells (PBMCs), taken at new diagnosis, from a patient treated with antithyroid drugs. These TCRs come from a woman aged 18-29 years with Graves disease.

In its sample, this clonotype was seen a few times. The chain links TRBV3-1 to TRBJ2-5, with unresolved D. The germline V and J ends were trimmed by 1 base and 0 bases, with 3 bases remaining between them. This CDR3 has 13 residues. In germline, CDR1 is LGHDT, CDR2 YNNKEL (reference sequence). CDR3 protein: CASSQVDQETQYF. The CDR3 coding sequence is TGTGCCAGCAGCCAAGTTGACCAAGAGACCCAGTACTTC.

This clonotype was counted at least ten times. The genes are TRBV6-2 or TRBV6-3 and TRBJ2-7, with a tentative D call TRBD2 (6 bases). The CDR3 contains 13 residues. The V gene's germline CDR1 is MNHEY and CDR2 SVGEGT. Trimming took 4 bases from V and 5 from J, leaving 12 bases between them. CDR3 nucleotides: TGTGCCAGCAGTTCCCCGGGAGTCCACGAGCAGTACTTC. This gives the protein CASSSPGVHEQYF.

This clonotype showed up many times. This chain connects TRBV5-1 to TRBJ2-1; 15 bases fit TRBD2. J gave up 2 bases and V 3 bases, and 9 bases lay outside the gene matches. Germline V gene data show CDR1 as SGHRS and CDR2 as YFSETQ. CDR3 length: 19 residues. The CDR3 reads CASSWGLAGGRGPYNEQFF. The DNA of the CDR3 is TGCGCCAGCAGCTGGGGACTAGCGGGAGGTCGGGGCCCCTACAATGAGCAGTTCTTC.

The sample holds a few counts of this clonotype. This CDR3 is CATSGTDQETQYF. CDR3 nucleotide sequence: TGTGCCACCAGCGGGACAGACCAAGAGACCCAGTACTTC. The chain has TRBV15 and TRBJ2-5; TRBD1 matches 7 bases. The trim removed 5 bases at V and 0 bases at J, leaving 0 bases unmatched. Germline CDR1 is LNHNV and CDR2 is YYDKDF (reference sequence). The CDR3 extends over 13 amino acids.

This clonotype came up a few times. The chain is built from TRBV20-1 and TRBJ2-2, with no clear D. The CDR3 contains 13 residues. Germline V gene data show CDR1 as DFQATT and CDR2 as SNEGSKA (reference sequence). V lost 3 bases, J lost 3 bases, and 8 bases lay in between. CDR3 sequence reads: CSASPLYTGELFF. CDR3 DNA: TGCAGTGCTAGTCCACTTTACACCGGGGAGCTGTTTTTT.

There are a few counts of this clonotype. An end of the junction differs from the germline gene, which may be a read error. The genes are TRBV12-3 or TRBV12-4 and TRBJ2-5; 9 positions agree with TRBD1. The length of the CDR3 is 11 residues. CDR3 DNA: TGTGCCAGCAGTCAAGGGACAGGGCTCGCCTTC. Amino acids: CASSQGTGLAF.

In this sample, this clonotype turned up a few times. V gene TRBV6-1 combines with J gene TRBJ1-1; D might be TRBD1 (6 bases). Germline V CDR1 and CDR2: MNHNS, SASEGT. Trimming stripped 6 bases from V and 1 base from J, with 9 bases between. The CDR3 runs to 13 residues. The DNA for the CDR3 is TGTGCCAGCAGGGACAGCAAGAACACTGAAGCTTTCTTT. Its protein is CASRDSKNTEAFF.

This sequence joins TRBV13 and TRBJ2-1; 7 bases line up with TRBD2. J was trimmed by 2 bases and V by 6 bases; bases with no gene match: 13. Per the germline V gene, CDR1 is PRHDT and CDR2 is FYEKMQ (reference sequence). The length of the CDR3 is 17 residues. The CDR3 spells CASRPSGGAGAYNEQFF. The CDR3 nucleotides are TGTGCCAGCAGACCCAGTGGGGGTGCGGGGGCCTACAATGAGCAGTTCTTC.

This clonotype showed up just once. Written as DNA, the CDR3 is TGTGCCAGCACCTCGCCCCCCTGGACGCCGGGACAGGGGAACAATGAGCAGTTCTTC. This translates into CASTSPPWTPGQGNNEQFF. J is TRBJ2-1 and V is TRBV28; 10 positions agree with TRBD1. This CDR3 region has 19 residues. The germline V gene encodes CDR1 MDHEN and CDR2 SYDVKM. The J segment lost 5 bases and the V segment lost 7 bases, leaving 20 bases of the junction unmatched.

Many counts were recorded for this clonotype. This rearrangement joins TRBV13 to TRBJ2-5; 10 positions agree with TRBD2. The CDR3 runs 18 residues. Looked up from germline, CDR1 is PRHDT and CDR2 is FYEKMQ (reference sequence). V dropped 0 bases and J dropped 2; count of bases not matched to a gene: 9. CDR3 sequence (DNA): TGTGCCAGCAGCTTAGGCCTGCTAGCGGGGGCCCTTCAAGAGACCCAGTACTTC. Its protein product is CASSLGLLAGALQETQYF.

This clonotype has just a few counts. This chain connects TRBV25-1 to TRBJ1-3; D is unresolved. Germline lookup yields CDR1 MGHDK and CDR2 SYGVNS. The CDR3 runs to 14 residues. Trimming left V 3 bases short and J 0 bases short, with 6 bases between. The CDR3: CASSDYFSGNTIYF. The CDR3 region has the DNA TGTGCCAGCAGTGATTACTTCTCTGGAAACACCATATATTTT.

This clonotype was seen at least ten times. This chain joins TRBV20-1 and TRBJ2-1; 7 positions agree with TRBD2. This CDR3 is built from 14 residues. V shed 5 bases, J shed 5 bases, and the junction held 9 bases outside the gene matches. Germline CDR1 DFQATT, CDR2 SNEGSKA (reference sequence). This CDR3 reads CSAHKGLPDNEQFF. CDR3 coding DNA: TGCAGTGCTCACAAGGGACTACCCGACAATGAGCAGTTCTTC.

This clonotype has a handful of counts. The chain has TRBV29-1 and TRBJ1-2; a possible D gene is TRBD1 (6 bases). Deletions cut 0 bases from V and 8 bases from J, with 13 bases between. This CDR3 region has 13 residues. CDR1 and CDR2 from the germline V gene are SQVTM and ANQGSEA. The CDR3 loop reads CSVEDAAGVGYTF. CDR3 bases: TGCAGCGTTGAAGACGCGGCAGGGGTGGGCTACACCTTC.

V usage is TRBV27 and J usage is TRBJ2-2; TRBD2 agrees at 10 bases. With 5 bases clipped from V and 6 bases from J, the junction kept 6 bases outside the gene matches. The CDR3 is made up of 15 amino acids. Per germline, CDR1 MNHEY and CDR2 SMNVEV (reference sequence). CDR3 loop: CASSPLAGVAGELFF. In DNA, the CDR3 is TGTGCCAGCAGTCCTCTAGCGGGAGTGGCCGGGGAGCTGTTTTTT.

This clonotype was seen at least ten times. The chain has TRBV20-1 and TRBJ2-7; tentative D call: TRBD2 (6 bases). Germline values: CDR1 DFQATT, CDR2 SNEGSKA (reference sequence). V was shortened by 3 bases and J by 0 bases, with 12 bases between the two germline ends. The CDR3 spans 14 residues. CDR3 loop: CSARSVSGSYEQYF. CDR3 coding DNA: TGCAGTGCTAGGTCGGTTAGCGGCTCCTACGAGCAGTACTTC.

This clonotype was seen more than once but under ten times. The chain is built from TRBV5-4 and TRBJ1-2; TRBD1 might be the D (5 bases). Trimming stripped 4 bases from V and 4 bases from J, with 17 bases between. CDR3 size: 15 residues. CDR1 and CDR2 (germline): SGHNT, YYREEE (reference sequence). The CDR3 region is CASSTADGAFYGYTF. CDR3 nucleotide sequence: TGTGCCAGCAGCACCGCGGACGGGGCCTTCTATGGCTACACCTTC.

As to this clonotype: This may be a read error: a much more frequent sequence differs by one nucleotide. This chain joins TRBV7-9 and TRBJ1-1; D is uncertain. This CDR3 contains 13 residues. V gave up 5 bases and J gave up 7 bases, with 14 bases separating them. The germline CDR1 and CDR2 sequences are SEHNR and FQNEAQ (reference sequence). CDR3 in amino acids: CASSEWGASEAFF. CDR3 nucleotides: TGTGCCAGCAGCGAATGGGGAGCGAGTGAAGCTTTCTTT.

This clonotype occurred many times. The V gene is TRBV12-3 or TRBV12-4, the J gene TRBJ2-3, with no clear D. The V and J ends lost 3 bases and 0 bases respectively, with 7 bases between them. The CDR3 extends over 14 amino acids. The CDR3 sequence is CASSLTASTDTQYF. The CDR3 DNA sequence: TGTGCCAGCAGTTTGACTGCTAGCACAGATACGCAGTATTTT.

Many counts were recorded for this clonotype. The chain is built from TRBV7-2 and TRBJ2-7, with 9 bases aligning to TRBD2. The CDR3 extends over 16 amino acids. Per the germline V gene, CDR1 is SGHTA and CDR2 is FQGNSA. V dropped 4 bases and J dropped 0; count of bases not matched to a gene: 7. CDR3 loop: CASSYLASGISYEQYF. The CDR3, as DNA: TGTGCCAGCAGCTACCTTGCTAGCGGGATCTCCTACGAGCAGTACTTC.

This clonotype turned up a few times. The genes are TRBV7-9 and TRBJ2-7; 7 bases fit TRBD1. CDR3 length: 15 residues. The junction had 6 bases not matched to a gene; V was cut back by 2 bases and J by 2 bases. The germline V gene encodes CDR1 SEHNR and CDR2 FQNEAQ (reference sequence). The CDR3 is CASSLMTGTPYEQYF. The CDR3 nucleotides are TGTGCCAGCAGCTTAATGACAGGGACGCCCTACGAGCAGTACTTC. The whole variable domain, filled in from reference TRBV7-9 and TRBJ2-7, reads DTGVSQNPRHKITKRGQNVTFRCDPISEHNRLYWYRQTLGQGPEFLTYFQNEAQLEKSRLLSDRFSAERPKGSFSTLEIQRTEQGDSAMYLCASSLMTGTPYEQYFGPGTRLTVT.

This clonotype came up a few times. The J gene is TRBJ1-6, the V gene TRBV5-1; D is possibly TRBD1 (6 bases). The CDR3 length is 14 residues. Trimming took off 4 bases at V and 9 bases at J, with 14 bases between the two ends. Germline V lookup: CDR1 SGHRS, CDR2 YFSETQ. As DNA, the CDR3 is TGCGCCAGCAGCAAGACAGGCGTGGGTTCACCCCTCCACTTT. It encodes CASSKTGVGSPLHF. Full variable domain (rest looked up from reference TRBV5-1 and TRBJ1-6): KAGVTQTPRYLIKTRGQQVTLSCSPISGHRSVSWYQQTPGQGLQFLFEYFSETQRNKGNFPGRFSGRQFSNSRSEMNVSTLELGDSALYLCASSKTGVGSPLHFGNGTRLTVT.

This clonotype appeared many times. CDR3: CSARNEPNTEAFF. The CDR3 DNA follows: TGCAGTGCCCGGAATGAGCCGAACACTGAAGCTTTCTTT. The chain recombines TRBV20-1 with TRBJ1-1, with D unresolved. The V and J ends lost 6 bases and 1 base respectively, with 12 bases between them. Germline V gene sequence: CDR1 DFQATT, CDR2 SNEGSKA (reference sequence). CDR3 length equals 13 residues.

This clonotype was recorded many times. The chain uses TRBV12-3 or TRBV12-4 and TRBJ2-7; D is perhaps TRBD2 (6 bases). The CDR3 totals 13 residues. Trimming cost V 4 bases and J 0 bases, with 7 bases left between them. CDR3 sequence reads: CASSWGDSYEQYF. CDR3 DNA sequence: TGTGCCAGCAGTTGGGGGGACTCCTACGAGCAGTACTTC.

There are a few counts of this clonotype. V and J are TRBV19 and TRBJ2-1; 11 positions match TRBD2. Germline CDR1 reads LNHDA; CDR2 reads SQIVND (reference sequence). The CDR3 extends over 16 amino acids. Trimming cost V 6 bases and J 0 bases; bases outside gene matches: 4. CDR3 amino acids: CASRGTSGSSYNEQFF. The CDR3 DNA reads TGTGCCAGTAGGGGGACTAGCGGTAGCTCCTACAATGAGCAGTTCTTC.

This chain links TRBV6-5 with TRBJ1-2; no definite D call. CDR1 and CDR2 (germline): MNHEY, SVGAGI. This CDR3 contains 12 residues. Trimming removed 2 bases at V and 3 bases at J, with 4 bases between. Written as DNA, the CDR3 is TGTGCCAGCAGTTACAAGGACTATGGCTACACCTTC. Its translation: CASSYKDYGYTF.

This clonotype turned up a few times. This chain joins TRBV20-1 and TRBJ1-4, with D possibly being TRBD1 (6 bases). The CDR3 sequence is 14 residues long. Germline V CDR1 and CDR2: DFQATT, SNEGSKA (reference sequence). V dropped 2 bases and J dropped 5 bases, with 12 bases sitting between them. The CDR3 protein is CSARFFQGNEKLFF. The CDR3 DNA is TGCAGTGCTAGATTTTTTCAGGGGAATGAAAAACTGTTTTTT.

The CDR3 DNA reads TGTGCCTGGACTCTTAGACTAGCGGGAGACAATGAGCAGTTCTTC. It yields the protein CAWTLRLAGDNEQFF. V usage is TRBV30 and J usage is TRBJ2-1; TRBD2 aligns across 12 bases. The CDR3 sequence is 15 residues long. J was trimmed by 5 bases and V by 4 bases; bases with no gene match: 6. Germline values: CDR1 GTSNPN, CDR2 SVGIG (reference sequence).